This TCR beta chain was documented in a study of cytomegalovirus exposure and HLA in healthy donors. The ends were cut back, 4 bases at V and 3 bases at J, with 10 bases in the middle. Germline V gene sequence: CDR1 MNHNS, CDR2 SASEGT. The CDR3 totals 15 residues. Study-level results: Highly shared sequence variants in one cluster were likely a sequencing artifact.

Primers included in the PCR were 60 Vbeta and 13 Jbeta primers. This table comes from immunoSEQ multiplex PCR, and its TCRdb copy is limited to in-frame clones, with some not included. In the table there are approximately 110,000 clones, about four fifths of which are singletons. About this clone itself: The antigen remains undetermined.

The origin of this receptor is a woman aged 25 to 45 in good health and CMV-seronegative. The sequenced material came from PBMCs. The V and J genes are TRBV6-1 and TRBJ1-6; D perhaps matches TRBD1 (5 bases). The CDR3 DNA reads TGTGCCAGCAGTGGTGGACAAAACTATAATTCACCCCTCCACTTT. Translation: CASSGGQNYNSPLHF.